A single TCR beta chain is shown here with its context. No antigen is known for it. The data originate from a study of Tregs in tolerant kidney transplant recipients. Study-wide results and limits: The small number of patients limits these findings pending further validation. The most relevant donor-specific Treg TCRbeta repertoire apparently came from expansion with activated donor B cells.

CD4+CD25+CD127- Tregs, CD4+CD25- non-Tregs, CD4 and CD8 cells were sorted. Regulatory T cells were sorted from thawed PBMCs rested overnight at 37°C with around 190 IU/ml IL-2. With 5 bases removed from V and 1 base from J, the gap between germline ends came to 14 bases. The CDR3 length is 15 residues. Germline-derived CDR1 and CDR2 are LNHDA and SQIVND (reference sequence). Some clones are missing from TCRdb's copy, which holds only in-frame ones; the method was immunoSEQ multiplex PCR. The sample holds tens of thousands of clones, about 89% seen once. This receptor was identified in a human donor in good health. Input material: Tregs from blood. The chain uses TRBV19 and TRBJ1-1; D possibly corresponds to TRBD1 (5 bases). The CDR3 region is CASSLGTSRNTEAFF. In DNA form, the CDR3 reads TGTGCCAGTAGTTTGGGGACGTCTAGGAACACTGAAGCTTTCTTT.